This T cell receptor (beta chain) comes out of a study of T cell responses to AZD1222 COVID-19 vaccine. V was pared by 6 bases and J by 1 base, with 16 bases between. Germline CDR1 reads SGHNT; CDR2 reads YYREEE (reference sequence). This CDR3 contains 16 residues. On this clone: Antigen specificity is unknown.

Clones were read by immunoSEQ multiplex PCR, and TCRdb kept only the in-frame ones, dropping some. The top ten clones hold 11% of a sample with some 120,000 clones, around nine tenths of them seen once. Regarding the study as a whole: Baseline seropositivity characterized only a handful of AZD1222 recipients. Most donors were white British, females outnumbered males, and clonal diversity was possibly underestimated. Once two AZD1222 doses were given, Spike-specific TCR breadth and depth went up. Across spike, vaccine-associated CD4 TCRs were found, dominant at 160-218 and 743-854.

The sequenced sample was peripheral blood, obtained on day 0 of MenACWY control vaccination. V usage is TRBV5-4 and J usage is TRBJ2-2; the D gene could be TRBD1 or TRBD2 (5 bases each). The sequence came from an adult in good health. The CDR3 is CASKLTGPGNTGELFF. CDR3 nucleotide sequence: TGTGCCAGCAAGCTGACGGGGCCAGGGAACACCGGGGAGCTGTTTTTT.